This record concerns one T cell receptor beta chain sequence. These data originate in a study of blood T cell repertoires in COVID-19. The wider study: PBMCs, B-cell-depleted T cells, or T cells provided the cDNA or gDNA that made up the material.

The repertoire was sequenced with immunoSEQ multiplex PCR; TCRdb's copy has only in-frame clones and lacks some. The sample includes about 180,000 clones, approximately 83% of them seen just once. The clonotype comes from a man aged 45-60 years with active or convalescent COVID-19. Sequencing input: peripheral blood.

The CDR3 is CASSPPTGVIEQYF. CDR3 DNA sequence: TGTGCCAGCAGCCCTCCGACAGGGGTGATCGAGCAGTACTTC. This chain uses TRBV7-9 with TRBJ2-7; 8 nucleotides line up with TRBD1. CDR3 size: 14 residues. Germline CDR1 reads SEHNR; CDR2 reads FQNEAQ (reference sequence). J lost 6 bases, V lost 5 bases, and 9 bases had no gene match.